The 16 T cell receptor beta chains listed next were all sequenced from one sample in a study of spatial heterogeneity in lung cancer. Study results and caveats: Counts of expanded alpha and beta TCRs within tumors tracked the tumor nonsynonymous mutation count.

Time point given: sample taken at primary tumor resection. These receptors' targets are unknown. TCRdb reanalysed the 5' RACE reads using MiXCR and keeps one entry per CDR3 protein. Among about 290 distinct CDR3 sequences listed, about 40% were seen once. The sample here was lung tumor tissue, taken at surgery. These receptors were obtained from a male donor with early-stage non-small cell lung cancer.

As for this clonotype: A library made for alpha chains picked up this beta chain off target, so its size means little. The chain employs TRBV20-1 and TRBJ2-7; 10 nucleotides agree with TRBD2. Germline loops: CDR1 DFQATT, CDR2 SNEGSKA (reference sequence). Trimming at V came to 5 bases and at J to 5 bases, leaving 9 bases not matched to a gene. The CDR3 is 14 residues long. The CDR3 coding sequence is TGCAGTGCTTCACAAAGCGGGAGGGTGAACGAGCAGTACTTC. Encoded protein: CSASQSGRVNEQYF.

By sample share, this clonotype is hyperexpanded. For a library built for alpha chains, this beta chain is a stray read; little rests on its size. This chain connects TRBV3-1 to TRBJ2-7; D may be TRBD1 (6 bases). Germline CDR1 LGHDT, CDR2 YNNKEL (reference sequence). V was cut by 5 bases and J by 1 base, with 15 bases left in between. There are 15 residues in the CDR3. CDR3 nucleotides: TGTGCCAGCAGCTTACAGGGCGCCATTTCCTACGAGCAGTACTTC. Translation: CASSLQGAISYEQYF.

On this clonotype itself: Since the library was made to target alpha chains, this beta chain is a stray read and its abundance is not meaningful. The chain carries TRBV5-1 and TRBJ1-1; unclear D gene. The V end was cut by 0 bases, the J end by 1 base, with 4 bases between. Germline V gene data show CDR1 as SGHRS and CDR2 as YFSETQ. The CDR3 loop spans 13 amino acids. The CDR3: CASSLDTNTEAFF. The CDR3 DNA reads TGCGCCAGCAGCTTGGACACGAACACTGAAGCTTTCTTT.

Points on this clonotype: In a library made to pick up alpha chains, this beta chain is a stray read with a size that means little. The chain employs TRBV29-1 and TRBJ2-3, with D maybe TRBD2 (6 bases). The CDR3 is made up of 11 amino acids. The germline V gene has CDR1 SQVTM and CDR2 ANQGSEA. The CDR3 here is CSGEEADTQYF. For the CDR3, the DNA is TGCAGTGGGGAGGAGGCAGATACGCAGTATTTT.

Points on this clonotype: This beta chain was picked up by a library intended for alpha chains and is off target, so its count carries little meaning. V is TRBV4-2 and J is TRBJ2-3, with 8 bases matching TRBD2. Germline V gene sequence: CDR1 LGHNA, CDR2 YNFKEQ. J gave up 4 bases and V 1 base, and 7 bases lay outside the gene matches. The CDR3 sequence is 16 residues long. CDR3 nucleotide sequence: TGTGCCAGCAGCCAAGTCTGGCGGGAGGAGGCAGATACGCAGTATTTT. This codes for CASSQVWREEADTQYF.

This clonotype occurred a few times. With the library built for alpha chains, this beta chain is off target and its frequency is not meaningful. The chain links TRBV29-1 to TRBJ2-7; the D gene could be TRBD1 or TRBD2 (5 bases each). The CDR3 has 12 amino acids. The V end was cut by 4 bases, the J end by 5 bases, with 12 bases between. Germline CDR1 and CDR2: SQVTM and ANQGSEA. This CDR3 is CSVGGQGDEQYF. The CDR3 DNA sequence: TGCAGCGTTGGGGGCCAGGGAGACGAGCAGTACTTC.

On this clonotype: Within a library made for alpha chains, this beta chain is off target, and its count is uninformative. The chain couples TRBV5-1 to TRBJ2-5; weak D call: TRBD2 (6 bases). V was trimmed by 0 bases and J by 9 bases, leaving 15 bases between them. Germline values: CDR1 SGHRS, CDR2 YFSETQ. The CDR3 has 14 residues. The CDR3 nucleotides read TGCGCCAGCAGCTTGGTAGGGACTGTCGAGGCCCAGTACTTC. It yields the protein CASSLVGTVEAQYF.

By frequency in the sample, this clonotype is hyperexpanded. This beta chain is an off-target read within a library intended for alpha chains, so its frequency means little. The chain links TRBV28 to TRBJ2-7; D not certain. The CDR3 covers 15 residues. The V gene's germline CDR1 is MDHEN and CDR2 SYDVKM. The V end was cut by 3 bases, the J end by 6 bases, with 18 bases between. The CDR3 DNA reads TGTGCCAGCAGTTTGGGCCCATGGATAGACTGCGAGCAGTACTTC. Its translation is CASSLGPWIDCEQYF.

To note about this clonotype: This beta chain is a stray sequence in a library constructed for alpha chains; its clone size is not meaningful. The genes are TRBV9 and TRBJ2-7, with D perhaps matching TRBD1 or TRBD2 (5 bases each). This CDR3 region has 13 residues. CDR1 and CDR2 (germline): SGDLS, YYNGEE. V was trimmed by 4 bases and J by 6 bases, leaving 14 bases between them. CDR3 region: CASSFGTHGEQYF. The CDR3 coding sequence is TGTGCCAGCAGCTTTGGGACCCACGGCGAGCAGTACTTC.

About this clonotype itself: This beta chain represents an off-target read in a library built for alpha chains; its size is of limited meaning. The chain carries TRBV19 and TRBJ2-1, with 14 bases that match TRBD2. V lost 6 bases to trimming and J lost 2 bases; unmatched junction nucleotides: 12. This CDR3 region has 19 residues. Germline V gene sequence: CDR1 LNHDA, CDR2 SQIVND (reference sequence). The CDR3 DNA sequence: TGTGCCAGTAGCCACTTTGGGACTAGCGGGAGTCACACCTACAATGAGCAGTTCTTC. Residues: CASSHFGTSGSHTYNEQFF.

Turning to this clonotype: The size of this beta chain means little, since it is a stray read in a library made for alpha chains. The genes are TRBV20-1 and TRBJ2-1, with D possibly being TRBD2 (6 bases). CDR3 size: 16 residues. Germline V gives CDR1 DFQATT, CDR2 SNEGSKA (reference sequence). Trimming shortened V by 2 bases and J by 3 bases, and 17 bases separated the two germline ends. The DNA for the CDR3 is TGCAGTGCTAGAAGGACGGGGGACGGGTACTACAATGAGCAGTTCTTC. It encodes CSARRTGDGYYNEQFF.

Only a few counts were recorded for this clonotype. For a library built for alpha chains, this beta chain is a stray read; little rests on its size. The V and J genes are TRBV28 and TRBJ2-7, with no clear D. Trimming removed 1 base from V and 4 bases from J, with 8 bases in between. The CDR3 covers 13 residues. In germline, CDR1 is MDHEN, CDR2 SYDVKM. The CDR3 reads CASSLYPPYEQYF. The CDR3 DNA follows: TGTGCCAGCAGTTTATACCCCCCTTACGAGCAGTACTTC. Combining the CDR3 with reference TRBV28 and TRBJ2-7 gives the whole variable domain DVKVTQSSRYLVKRTGEKVFLECVQDMDHENMFWYRQDPGLGLRLIYFSYDVKMKEKGDIPEGYSVSREKKERFSLILESASTNQTSMYLCASSLYPPYEQYFGPGTRLTVT.

This clonotype was seen just once. This beta chain turned up in a library designed for alpha chains; as an off-target read, its abundance says little. The CDR3, as DNA: TGCGCCAGCAGCTACCGGACAGCAACCCAAGAGACCCAGTACTTC. Translating it yields CASSYRTATQETQYF. The chain carries TRBV5-1 and TRBJ2-5, with D possibly matching TRBD1 (6 bases). This CDR3 has 15 residues. Trimming took off 3 bases at V and 1 base at J, with 13 bases between the two ends. Germline lookup yields CDR1 SGHRS and CDR2 YFSETQ.

This clonotype has only a few counts. One end of the junction does not line up with germline, which may come from a read error. A library made for alpha chains picked up this beta chain off target, so its size means little. This chain connects TRBV7-2 to TRBJ2-1; 13 nucleotides agree with TRBD2. The CDR3 length is 13 residues. In germline, CDR1 is SGHTA, CDR2 FQGNSA. CDR3 loop: CASSPRTSGGGVF. The CDR3 coding sequence is TGTGCCAGCAGCCCGAGGACTAGCGGGGGAGGGGTCTTC.

A note on this clonotype: This beta chain is a stray read from a library made for alpha chains; its abundance is not meaningful. The chain carries TRBV29-1 and TRBJ2-6; a weak D match, TRBD1 (6 bases). The ends were cut back, 4 bases at V and 1 base at J, with 11 bases in the middle. Germline CDR1 reads SQVTM; CDR2 reads ANQGSEA. This CDR3 comprises 15 residues. CDR3 region: CSVGPTGSGANVLTF. CDR3 DNA sequence: TGCAGCGTTGGACCCACAGGGTCTGGGGCCAACGTCCTGACTTTC.

Points on this clonotype: Little can be read into the size of this beta chain, an off-target read in a library designed for alpha chains. V gene TRBV6-2 or TRBV6-3 combines with J gene TRBJ1-1; D is perhaps TRBD1 (6 bases). CDR1 and CDR2 from the germline V gene are MNHEY and SVGEGT. This CDR3 comprises 12 residues. Trimming stripped 8 bases from V and 4 bases from J, with 11 bases between. This CDR3 reads CASQGSFTEAFF. The CDR3 nucleotides read TGTGCCAGCCAGGGGAGTTTCACTGAAGCTTTCTTT.